The next 12 T cell receptor beta chains were all read from a single sample in a study of cytomegalovirus exposure and HLA in healthy donors. The study ran its PCR with 60 Vbeta and 13 Jbeta primers. Profiling relied on immunoSEQ multiplex PCR, and the TCRdb table lists in-frame clones only, not all of them. The data show 250,000 to 350,000 clones, about 75% seen once. Material for sequencing was PBMCs. Every receptor here comes from a female donor in good health and CMV-seronegative.

V gene TRBV4-2 combines with J gene TRBJ1-6; no clear D gene. Trimming shortened V by 0 bases and J by 11 bases, and 8 bases separated the two germline ends. Germline values: CDR1 LGHNA, CDR2 YNFKEQ. This CDR3 has 13 residues. As DNA, the CDR3 is TGTGCCAGCAGCCAAGATCGGGGTACACCCCTCCACTTT. Amino acids: CASSQDRGTPLHF.

The chain recombines TRBV7-2 with TRBJ1-1, with 7 bases lining up with TRBD1. This CDR3 comprises 12 residues. Germline V gene lookup returns CDR1 SGHTA and CDR2 FQGNSA. V gave up 4 bases and J gave up 7 bases; unmatched junction bases: 3. CDR3 bases: TGTGCCAGCAGCTGGTGGACAGGTGAAGCTTTCTTT. Its protein is CASSWWTGEAFF.

The CDR3 DNA is TGTGCCAGCAGTTACTCGGTAGAGCTGGGGGCGGGGCAGTACTTC. It yields the protein CASSYSVELGAGQYF. This chain links TRBV6-6 with TRBJ2-7, with D tentatively TRBD1 (6 bases). The CDR3 length is 15 residues. Germline loops: CDR1 MNHNY, CDR2 SVGAGI (reference sequence). V was shortened by 0 bases and J by 9 bases, with 18 bases between the two germline ends.

V gene TRBV5-5 combines with J gene TRBJ1-1; 7 bases fit TRBD1. Unmatched junction bases numbered 3, after V lost 0 bases and J lost 1 base. Germline CDR1 reads SGHKS; CDR2 reads YYEKEE (reference sequence). The CDR3 totals 15 residues. The CDR3 sequence is CASSLGRTGNTEAFF. For the CDR3, the DNA is TGTGCCAGCAGCTTGGGGAGGACAGGGAACACTGAAGCTTTCTTT.

This sequence joins TRBV9 and TRBJ2-1; 12 positions match TRBD2. CDR3 length: 17 residues. Germline V gene data show CDR1 as SGDLS and CDR2 as YYNGEE. The V gene end was trimmed by 0 bases and the J gene end by 4 bases; junction bases not matched to a gene: 5. CDR3 amino acids: CASSVVGTSGHYNEQFF. The CDR3 nucleotides read TGTGCCAGCAGCGTAGTTGGGACTAGCGGGCATTACAATGAGCAGTTCTTC.

The gene calls are TRBV19 and TRBJ2-5; 7 bases are a match to TRBD2. Losses at the gene ends were 5 bases for V and 2 bases for J; bases not matched to a gene: 8. Germline CDR1 and CDR2: LNHDA and SQIVND (reference sequence). This CDR3 spans 15 amino acids. This chain's CDR3 is CASSLLAAAQETQYF. CDR3 in DNA: TGTGCCAGTAGTCTGCTAGCGGCAGCGCAAGAGACCCAGTACTTC. Based on the CDR3 plus reference TRBV19 and TRBJ2-5, the full variable domain is DGGITQSPKYLFRKEGQNVTLSCEQNLNHDAMYWYRQDPGQGLRLIYYSQIVNDFQKGDIAEGYSVSREKKESFPLTVTSAQKNPTAFYLCASSLLAAAQETQYFGPGTRLLVL.

The genes are TRBV5-5 and TRBJ2-7, with D possibly being TRBD1 (5 bases). CDR1 and CDR2 (germline): SGHKS, YYEKEE (reference sequence). CDR3 length equals 12 residues. V was pared by 4 bases and J by 9 bases, with 14 bases between. The CDR3 protein is CASSPERGAQYF. In DNA form, the CDR3 reads TGTGCCAGCAGCCCTGAAAGGGGTGCGCAGTACTTC. The whole variable domain, remainder taken from reference TRBV5-5 and TRBJ2-7, is DAGVTQSPTHLIKTRGQQVTLRCSPISGHKSVSWYQQVLGQGPQFIFQYYEKEERGRGNFPDRFSARQFPNYSSELNVNALLLGDSALYLCASSPERGAQYFGPGTRLTVT.

This clone was found a few times. The junction shows a germline mismatch at one end, possibly a read error. The rearrangement links TRBV7-9 to TRBJ2-7; 9 bases fit TRBD2. The length of the CDR3 is 14 residues. Germline CDR1 is SEHNR and CDR2 is FQNEAQ (reference sequence). The CDR3: CSSSLTSGSYEQYF. The CDR3, as DNA: TGTTCCAGCAGCCTGACTAGCGGTTCCTACGAGCAGTACTTC.

The CDR3 sequence: CASIRGTGSSNTQYF. Written as DNA, the CDR3 is TGTGCCAGCATTAGGGGGACAGGATCCTCCAATACGCAGTATTTT. The chain recombines TRBV19 with TRBJ2-3, with 8 bases aligning to TRBD1. V was pared by 9 bases and J by 7 bases, with 15 bases of the junction left unmatched. The CDR3 sequence is 15 residues long. Germline V gives CDR1 LNHDA, CDR2 SQIVND (reference sequence).

This sequence joins TRBV7-3 and TRBJ1-2; 10 bases are a match to TRBD1. V lost 6 bases to trimming and J lost 3 bases; unmatched junction nucleotides: 4. The germline CDR1 and CDR2 sequences are SGHTA and FQGTGA. This CDR3 is 14 amino acids long. As DNA, the CDR3 is TGTGCCAGCAGTTCCGGGACAGGGGACTATGGCTACACCTTC. It yields the protein CASSSGTGDYGYTF.

The chain recombines TRBV6-5 with TRBJ2-7; weak D call: TRBD1 (6 bases). There are 16 residues in the CDR3. Germline lookup yields CDR1 MNHEY and CDR2 SVGAGI. V was shortened by 4 bases and J by 3 bases, with 19 bases between the two germline ends. The CDR3 sequence is CASSFSGALYNYEQYF. CDR3 DNA: TGTGCCAGCAGTTTTTCAGGGGCCCTCTATAACTACGAGCAGTACTTC.

The table lists this clone with a few counts. The chain combines TRBV11-3 with TRBJ2-7; 8 bases line up with TRBD2. With 2 bases clipped from V and 0 bases from J, the junction kept 3 bases outside the gene matches. Per germline, CDR1 SGHNT and CDR2 YENEEA. The CDR3 is 15 residues long. The CDR3 sequence is CASSLYGTSSYEQYF. CDR3 DNA: TGTGCCAGCAGCTTATATGGGACTAGCTCCTACGAGCAGTACTTC. The full variable domain, completed using reference TRBV11-3 and TRBJ2-7, is EAGVVQSPRYKIIEKKQPVAFWCNPISGHNTLYWYLQNLGQGPELLIRYENEEAVDDSQLPKDRFSAERLKGVDSTLKIQPAELGDSAVYLCASSLYGTSSYEQYFGPGTRLTVT.